The clone carrying this T cell receptor beta chain was seen repeatedly, ten times or more. Its specificity is not known. The record originates from a study of regulatory T cells in long-lasting Graves disease. Overall study context: Over 5 years of antithyroid drugs with positive TSH receptor antibodies was taken to mean persistent Graves' disease. Findings and limits, study-wide: No thyroid tissue was studied; the work used peripheral blood only.

The germline V and J ends were trimmed by 1 base and 6 bases, with 7 bases remaining between them. CDR3 length: 12 residues. Germline CDR1 and CDR2: SGHAT and FQNNGV. Documented time point: persistent/refractory GD, antithyroid drugs over 5 years with positive TRAb. PBMC-extracted RNA yielded the TCR library. Researchers made TCR beta libraries by using iRepertoire HTBI primers and running Arm-PCR on CDR3 regions. TCRdb processed the multiplex PCR reads anew with MiXCR; each CDR3 protein has one entry. Among about 470,000 distinct CDR3 sequences listed, roughly a fifth were seen once. The TCR originated in a female donor with Graves disease. This sequence joins TRBV11-2 and TRBJ2-7; D unresolved. Source: peripheral blood mononuclear cells (PBMCs), taken when the disease was refractory, from a patient treated with antithyroid drugs. The CDR3 sequence is CASSLVPGEQYF. CDR3 nucleotides: TGTGCCAGCAGCTTAGTTCCGGGCGAGCAGTACTTC.